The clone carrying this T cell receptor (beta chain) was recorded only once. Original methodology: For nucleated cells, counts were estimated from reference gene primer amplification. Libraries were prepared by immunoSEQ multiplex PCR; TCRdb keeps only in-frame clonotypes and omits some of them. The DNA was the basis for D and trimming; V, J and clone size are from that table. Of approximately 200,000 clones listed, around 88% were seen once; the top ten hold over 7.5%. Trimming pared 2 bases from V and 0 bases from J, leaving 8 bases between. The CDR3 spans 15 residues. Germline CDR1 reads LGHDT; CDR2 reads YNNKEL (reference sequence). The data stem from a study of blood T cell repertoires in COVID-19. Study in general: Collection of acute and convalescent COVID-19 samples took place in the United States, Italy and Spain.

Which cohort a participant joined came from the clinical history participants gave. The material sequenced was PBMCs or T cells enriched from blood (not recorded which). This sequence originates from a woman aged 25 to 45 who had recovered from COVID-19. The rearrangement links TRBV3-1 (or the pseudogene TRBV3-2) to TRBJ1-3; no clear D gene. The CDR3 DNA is TGTGCCAGCAGCCAAAGCCGCGACTCTGGAAACACCATATATTTT. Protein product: CASSQSRDSGNTIYF.